The entry below describes one TCR beta chain. The sample originates from a study of shared clonotypes between healthy human individuals. Trimming cost V 0 bases and J 10 bases; bases outside gene matches: 10. CDR3 length: 15 amino acids. Germline V gene lookup returns CDR1 SGDLS and CDR2 YYNGEE. Measured with immunoSEQ multiplex PCR; TCRdb has only the in-frame clones, and not every one. The profile covers roughly 530,000 clones, with about 95% appearing a single time and about 0.057% taken by the ten largest. This chain joins TRBV9 and TRBJ2-1, with TRBD2 identical over 7 bases. The sequenced sample was naive CD4+ T cells sorted from blood. Subset meaning: CD45RA+ positively selected. The origin of this receptor is a young woman in good health. The CDR3 is CASSVVGGSSGEQFF. As DNA, the CDR3 is TGTGCCAGCAGCGTAGTTGGCGGGAGTTCTGGGGAGCAGTTCTTC.